Listed below are T cell receptor beta chains from one sample, sequenced in a study of graft-versus-host responses after intestinal transplantation. The protocol was immunoSEQ multiplex PCR, while the TCRdb copy is restricted to in-frame clones and leaves out a portion. Of roughly 99,000 clones listed, about 82% are singletons. Sequences were derived from PBMCs, sampled 255 days after intestinal transplant. The receptor source for this set is a human patient who received an intestinal transplant, so some T cells may come from the graft donor. Both conserved end residues are part of each CDR3. Each record gives: CDR3 DNA, CDR3 protein, V gene, J gene, clone size, D gene. A D gene is named only where the DNA matches it firmly. Not every row has a clone size; where given, it reads once, few, many or a size class.

TGTGCCAGCAACGGCAATAATGAAAAACTGTTTTTT	CASNGNNEKLFF	TRBV28	TRBJ1-4	few	.
TGTGCCAGCAGCTTAGATAGGGACAATCAGCCCCAGCATTTT	CASSLDRDNQPQHF	TRBV7-2	TRBJ1-5	.	.
TGTGCCATCAGTGTGGGGAGCCCGCCGGGGGGTGTCTACACCTTC	CAISVGSPPGGVYTF	TRBV10-3	TRBJ1-2	.	.
TGTGCCAGCAGCCTGATTTGGGCGGGGGACACTGAAGCTTTCTTT	CASSLIWAGDTEAFF	TRBV5-6	TRBJ1-1	.	.
TGTGCCAGCAGGTCCGGGACAGGGGGAACCGAGCAGTACTTC	CASRSGTGGTEQYF	TRBV5-4	TRBJ2-7	.	TRBD1
TGTGCCAGCAGCTCCCCGGGGGGTGTTTATGGCTACACCTTC	CASSSPGGVYGYTF	TRBV11-2	TRBJ1-2	.	.
TGTGCCAGCAGCTTAGATCTTAGCGGGGGTTGGGAGACCCAGTACTTC	CASSLDLSGGWETQYF	TRBV7-2	TRBJ2-5	.	TRBD2
TGTGCCAGCAGCTTTGGGCCAGGAGGTGGCTACACCTTC	CASSFGPGGGYTF	TRBV7-9	TRBJ1-2	.	.
TGTGCCATCAGTGGGGACTCAGATACGCAGTATTTT	CAISGDSDTQYF	TRBV10-3	TRBJ2-3	.	.
TGTGCCAGCAGCTTTGGCGGGACTAATGAAAAACTGTTTTTT	CASSFGGTNEKLFF	TRBV7-2	TRBJ1-4	.	.